The following is a TCR beta chain sequence with its context. These data belong to a study of OX40 agonist ivuxolimab in advanced cancers. Study information: Two patients with cutaneous melanoma and one with hepatocellular carcinoma, three in total, showed partial responses.

Clones were read by immunoSEQ multiplex PCR, and TCRdb kept only the in-frame ones, dropping some. The sample has 65,000 to 90,000 clones, around nine tenths seen once; the top ten hold approximately 0.8%. The specimen comprised CD4+ or CD8+ T cells sorted from blood, sampled in a trial of the OX40 agonist ivuxolimab. The sequence derives from an adult with an advanced solid tumor such as melanoma, head and neck, liver or kidney cancer.

The CDR3 region is CASSLGRGLSYTF. The DNA of the CDR3 is TGTGCCAGCAGTTTAGGCAGGGGGCTCAGCTACACCTTC. The chain employs TRBV27 and TRBJ1-2; 8 nucleotides agree with TRBD1. V shed 2 bases, J shed 9 bases, and the junction held 5 bases outside the gene matches. The CDR3 contains 13 residues. Germline values: CDR1 MNHEY, CDR2 SMNVEV (reference sequence).